The present T cell receptor (beta chain) was sequenced within a study of tumor-infiltrating lymphocytes in localized non-small cell lung cancer (dated by TCRdb to about 2021). Study-wide context: Patients whose samples were collected after neoadjuvant chemotherapy, as well as both smokers and never-smokers and several histologies, were included in the cohort. Each patient contributed resected tumor tissue and uninvolved lung tissue from the same patient, described as non-adjacent to the tumor. Alongside flow cytometry, multiplex immunofluorescence, RNA-seq, exome sequencing and proteomics, TCR sequencing was applied to the same patients as one of several integrated assays. The overall ICON cohort comprised over 140 surgical patients with localized non-small cell lung cancer whose tumors were resected. A total of 45 to 65 patients were included in the paired tumor versus uninvolved lung comparison of immunoSEQ T-cell fraction.

The immunoSEQ assay used for TCR sequencing gave the T-cell fraction in both tumor and uninvolved lung tissue. The authors processed their data as follows. For survival analysis, patients were divided into high (upper tertile) and low (lower two tertiles) T-cell fraction groups, which were compared by log-rank test. A signed-rank test was used to test paired tumor versus uninvolved lung differences in T-cell fraction. TCRdb mirrors the immuneACCESS table, restricted to in-frame sequences. Some clones are absent from its copies; in checked studies, under half trace to an unresolved V gene, and the reason for the others is unknown. V, J and clone size derive from that table, while D and trimming were established from the DNA sequence. In all, the sample holds more than 3,000 clones, and around 42% of those were seen once. In total, the top ten clones hold just under 20% of the sample. There are 15 amino acids in the CDR3, from cysteine to phenylalanine inclusive. Kept here is only the CDR3 DNA, which spans 45 bases and is read in frame from base 1. CDR1 MNHEY and CDR2 SMNVEV are derived from the germline V gene (reference sequence). Compared with germline, V lacks 5 bases and J lacks 0 bases; bases without a gene match: 2.

Notes on this clone: Its antigen remains undetermined. Qualities for individual bases were not recorded, and no much larger clone is one base off.

Patient enrollment in ICON started in early 2016, and the final patient was enrolled in late 2018. A subcohort of 70 to 85 patients provided fresh tumor and matched uninvolved tissue for in-depth immune analyses, with TCR sequencing among those analyses. No cell sorting was done, and TCR sequencing was instead run on DNA isolated from bulk tissue. Overall study results and their limits: Because different assays used different pieces of the same tissue, technical variation could not be distinguished from intratumor heterogeneity. TCRbeta sequencing supported higher T cell infiltration in tumors than in uninvolved lung tissue, consistent with immunofluorescence CD3 counts. Assay coverage varied across patients depending on available tissue quantity, so only a subset of the cohort had TCR sequencing. TCR-derived T-cell fraction did not differ between the flow cytometry-defined immunotypes IM1 (good prognosis) and IM2 (poor prognosis).

Recombination joined TRBV27 with TRBJ2-1, and TRBD2 matches 9 of the central bases. Input material: uninvolved lung tissue not adjacent to the tumor. The sequence derives from a human donor with non-small cell lung cancer. The DNA sequence follows: TGTGCCAGCAGTCCTAGCGGGGACTCCTACAATGAGCAGTTCTTC. Translated, it gives CASSPSGDSYNEQFF.